This entry lists 26 T cell receptor beta chains sequenced from one sample in a study of CD8 T cells in Susac syndrome. Reverse transcription used about 0.45 to 1 ug RNA and random hexamers. Each CDR3 protein gets one entry after TCRdb re-called the immunoSEQ multiplex PCR reads with MiXCR. The sample records 150,000 to 160,000 distinct CDR3 sequences, about 94% being singletons. The sample taken for sequencing was CD8+ T cells from PBMCs. The receptors shown here come from a human donor with multiple sclerosis.

The chain links TRBV5-6 to TRBJ2-1, with 8 positions matching TRBD1. The trim removed 4 bases at V and 8 bases at J, leaving 11 bases unmatched. This CDR3 spans 15 amino acids. Germline V gene lookup returns CDR1 SGHDT and CDR2 YYEEEE. The DNA for the CDR3 is TGTGCCAGCAGCCCCGACAGGGGTATGCTTGATGAGCAGTTCTTC. Amino acids: CASSPDRGMLDEQFF.

This chain connects TRBV24-1 to TRBJ2-1, with 8 bases matching TRBD2. The CDR3 has 17 residues. Germline V lookup: CDR1 KGHDR, CDR2 SFDVKD. V trimming: 3 bases; J trimming: 3 bases; junction bases outside the gene matches: 9. The CDR3, as DNA: TGTGCCACCAGTGATGCCCCAGCGGGGGACCTCTACAATGAGCAGTTCTTC. The encoded protein is CATSDAPAGDLYNEQFF.

The chain couples TRBV24-1 to TRBJ1-5; unclear D gene. Trimming removed 5 bases from V and 6 bases from J, with 10 bases in between. From germline, CDR1 is KGHDR and CDR2 SFDVKD. The CDR3 is 13 residues long. The CDR3 protein is CATSVGSLQPQHF. Written as DNA, the CDR3 is TGTGCCACCAGTGTAGGCAGCCTTCAGCCCCAGCATTTT.

V usage is TRBV27 and J usage is TRBJ1-2; D is perhaps TRBD1 (6 bases). The V end was cut by 5 bases, the J end by 7 bases, with 14 bases between. CDR3 length equals 13 residues. CDR1 and CDR2 from the germline V gene are MNHEY and SMNVEV (reference sequence). CDR3 sequence: CASSGDRLGGYTF. The CDR3 coding sequence is TGTGCCAGCAGTGGAGACAGGTTGGGTGGCTACACCTTC.

This chain joins TRBV5-4 and TRBJ2-7, with D perhaps matching TRBD1 (6 bases). Germline V lookup: CDR1 SGHNT, CDR2 YYREEE (reference sequence). Trimming cost V 3 bases and J 3 bases, with 13 bases left between them. The CDR3 runs to 14 residues. The CDR3 DNA reads as TGTGCCAGCAGCTGGAAAGGGGGTGGCTACGAGCAGTACTTC. Protein sequence: CASSWKGGGYEQYF.

This chain links TRBV3-1 with TRBJ2-7; 7 bases fit TRBD2. The CDR3 length is 15 residues. With 0 bases clipped from V and 1 base from J, the junction kept 3 bases outside the gene matches. Germline-derived CDR1 and CDR2 are LGHDT and YNNKEL (reference sequence). This CDR3 reads CASSQDGGSSYEQYF. The CDR3 DNA is TGTGCCAGCAGCCAAGACGGGGGGAGTTCCTACGAGCAGTACTTC.

The chain links TRBV14 to TRBJ2-1; 8 positions match TRBD2. CDR3 length: 14 amino acids. The germline V gene encodes CDR1 SGHDN and CDR2 FVKESK. The junction had 6 bases not matched to a gene; V was cut back by 1 base and J by 10 bases. The CDR3 sequence: CASSQVSRGAEQFF. CDR3 sequence (DNA): TGTGCCAGCAGCCAAGTTTCGCGGGGGGCGGAGCAGTTCTTC.

The chain joins TRBV3-1 to TRBJ2-7, with D perhaps TRBD2 (5 bases). Between the trimmed V and J ends, which lost 6 bases and 5 bases, there was a span of 11 bases. Germline loops: CDR1 LGHDT, CDR2 YNNKEL (reference sequence). CDR3 size: 12 residues. The CDR3 protein is CASSPVGNEQYF. DNA of the CDR3: TGTGCCAGCAGTCCGGTCGGGAACGAGCAGTACTTC.

This rearrangement joins TRBV7-9 to TRBJ2-5; D gene unclear. Germline V gene data show CDR1 as SEHNR and CDR2 as FQNEAQ (reference sequence). The CDR3 is 16 residues long. V was pared by 4 bases and J by 2 bases, with 17 bases between. The CDR3 here is CASSSTRRMKQETQYF. Here the CDR3 DNA reads TGTGCCAGCAGCTCGACGCGGCGGATGAAACAAGAGACCCAGTACTTC.

The chain links TRBV27 to TRBJ2-5; 7 bases are a match to TRBD2. Unmatched junction bases numbered 5, after V lost 3 bases and J lost 7 bases. The CDR3 covers 13 residues. Germline V gene data show CDR1 as MNHEY and CDR2 as SMNVEV (reference sequence). The CDR3 sequence: CASSFQGGVTQYF. CDR3 DNA sequence: TGTGCCAGCAGTTTCCAGGGAGGGGTGACCCAGTACTTC.

The chain links TRBV14 to TRBJ1-2, with D unclear. The CDR3 covers 13 residues. Germline V CDR1 and CDR2: SGHDN, FVKESK. Trimming removed 5 bases at V and 6 bases at J, with 13 bases between. Here the CDR3 reads CASSVAEYHGYTF. The CDR3, as DNA: TGTGCCAGCAGCGTCGCAGAGTACCATGGCTACACCTTC.

The genes are TRBV27 and TRBJ1-2, with D perhaps matching TRBD1 (6 bases). The CDR3 loop spans 14 amino acids. CDR1 is MNHEY and CDR2 is SMNVEV in the germline V gene (reference sequence). Trimming removed 2 bases at V and 6 bases at J, with 13 bases between. The chain's CDR3 is CASSLTGTPDGYTF. Here the CDR3 DNA reads TGTGCCAGCAGTTTAACCGGGACACCTGATGGCTACACCTTC.

The rearrangement links TRBV7-3 to TRBJ2-3; D unclear. The CDR3 spans 13 residues. V was clipped by 4 bases and J by 2 bases, with 7 bases between them. The germline V gene encodes CDR1 SGHTA and CDR2 FQGTGA. DNA for the CDR3: TGTGCCAGCAGCTCAGAAATCACAGATACGCAGTATTTT. Translation gives CASSSEITDTQYF. Full variable domain (outside the CDR3, taken from reference TRBV7-3 and TRBJ2-3): GAGVSQTPSNKVTEKGKYVELRCDPISGHTALYWYRQSLGQGPEFLIYFQGTGAADDSGLPNDRFFAVRPEGSVSTLKIQRTERGDSAVYLCASSSEITDTQYFGPGTRLTVL.

The V gene is TRBV27, the J gene TRBJ1-5; D not certain. The CDR3 sequence is 16 residues long. V was trimmed by 3 bases and J by 2 bases, leaving 14 bases between them. CDR1 is MNHEY, CDR2 SMNVEV, per germline (reference sequence). CDR3 nucleotide sequence: TGTGCCAGCAGTTTTTATTTCGGTGGGCGCAATCAGCCCCAGCATTTT. Amino acids: CASSFYFGGRNQPQHF.

The chain uses TRBV28 and TRBJ1-1; no firm D call. Germline V CDR1 and CDR2: MDHEN, SYDVKM. This CDR3 is 14 amino acids long. Trimming shortened V by 2 bases and J by 2 bases, and 9 bases separated the two germline ends. The CDR3 loop reads CASSLDWGNTEAFF. Here the CDR3 DNA reads TGTGCCAGCAGTTTAGATTGGGGAAACACTGAAGCTTTCTTT.

In its sample, this clonotype was seen a few times. The chain combines TRBV7-8 with TRBJ1-1; TRBD1 matches at 10 bases. The CDR3 has 15 residues. Trimming removed 4 bases from V and 3 bases from J; junction bases left unmatched: 5. CDR1 and CDR2 (germline): SGHVS, FQNEAQ. CDR3 DNA sequence: TGTGCCAGCAGCTCATCGACAGGGGGCTACACTGAAGCTTTCTTT. Encoded protein: CASSSSTGGYTEAFF.

The chain has TRBV27 and TRBJ1-1; D unresolved. The CDR3 length is 13 residues. CDR1 and CDR2 from the germline V gene are MNHEY and SMNVEV (reference sequence). The germline V and J ends were trimmed by 4 bases and 0 bases, with 6 bases remaining between them. CDR3 protein: CASSWAVNTEAFF. The CDR3 bases are TGTGCCAGCAGTTGGGCAGTGAACACTGAAGCTTTCTTT.

The rearrangement links TRBV29-1 to TRBJ1-2; 9 positions agree with TRBD1. The germline CDR1 and CDR2 sequences are SQVTM and ANQGSEA. The V gene end was trimmed by 2 bases and the J gene end by 7 bases; junction bases not matched to a gene: 5. There are 13 residues in the CDR3. CDR3 in amino acids: CSVEWDRVSGYTF. In nucleotides, the CDR3 is TGCAGCGTTGAATGGGACAGGGTCTCTGGCTACACCTTC.

The chain carries TRBV7-8 and TRBJ2-2, with D perhaps TRBD2 (5 bases). V was clipped by 6 bases and J by 3 bases, with 14 bases between them. Germline V gene lookup returns CDR1 SGHVS and CDR2 FQNEAQ. CDR3 length: 15 residues. For the CDR3, the DNA is TGTGCCAGCAGTTCGCGGGTTTTGGACACCGGGGAGCTGTTTTTT. Translated, it gives CASSSRVLDTGELFF.

The chain carries TRBV7-9 and TRBJ2-7; TRBD2 matches at 7 bases. Germline CDR1 and CDR2: SEHNR and FQNEAQ (reference sequence). V lost 5 bases, J lost 3 bases, and 10 bases stayed unmatched. The CDR3 totals 15 residues. The CDR3 bases are TGTGCCAGCAGCCCCTACGGGGGAGGGGACTACGAGCAGTACTTC. It is translated as CASSPYGGGDYEQYF.

The chain has TRBV19 and TRBJ2-3; D tentatively fits TRBD1 or TRBD2 (7 bases each). There are 15 residues in the CDR3. Per germline, CDR1 LNHDA and CDR2 SQIVND (reference sequence). Deletions cut 5 bases from V and 4 bases from J, with 16 bases between. CDR3 sequence: CASSLDREGPDTQYF. The CDR3 coding sequence is TGTGCCAGTAGTCTCGACAGGGAGGGACCAGATACGCAGTATTTT.

The chain combines TRBV9 with TRBJ1-4; 7 bases line up with TRBD1. V trimming: 3 bases; J trimming: 3 bases; junction bases outside the gene matches: 5. Per germline, CDR1 SGDLS and CDR2 YYNGEE. The CDR3 length is 15 residues. CDR3 DNA: TGTGCCAGCAGCGACGAGGGGGCCCCTAATGAAAAACTGTTTTTT. Protein: CASSDEGAPNEKLFF. Full variable domain (outside the CDR3, taken from reference TRBV9 and TRBJ1-4): DSGVTQTPKHLITATGQRVTLRCSPRSGDLSVYWYQQSLDQGLQFLIQYYNGEERAKGNILERFSAQQFPDLHSELNLSSLELGDSALYFCASSDEGAPNEKLFFGSGTQLSVL.

V usage is TRBV7-2 and J usage is TRBJ2-5; D is possibly TRBD2 (5 bases). Per the germline V gene, CDR1 is SGHTA and CDR2 is FQGNSA. Between the trimmed V and J ends, which lost 4 bases and 2 bases, there was a span of 14 bases. The length of the CDR3 is 15 residues. CDR3 residues: CASSSLQLVQETQYF. The CDR3 DNA reads TGTGCCAGCAGCTCCCTGCAACTAGTTCAAGAGACCCAGTACTTC.

This chain joins TRBV6-2 or TRBV6-3 and TRBJ2-7; a weak D match, TRBD2 (6 bases). The ends were cut back, 2 bases at V and 3 bases at J, with 11 bases in the middle. The CDR3 totals 14 residues. Germline V gene sequence: CDR1 MNHEY, CDR2 SVGEGT. The CDR3 nucleotides are TGTGCCAGCAGTTACCTGGAGGGATTCTACGAGCAGTACTTC. This gives the protein CASSYLEGFYEQYF.

The rearrangement uses TRBV10-2 and TRBJ1-5, with D tentatively TRBD1 (6 bases). The CDR3 contains 14 residues. The V end lost 4 bases, the J end lost 8 bases, and 15 bases lay between the germline ends. Germline-derived CDR1 and CDR2 are WSHSY and SAAADI. The chain's CDR3 is CASSGIGTIKPQHF. The DNA for the CDR3 is TGCGCCAGCAGTGGAATAGGGACAATTAAGCCCCAGCATTTT.

The genes are TRBV29-1 and TRBJ1-1; D remains unclear. CDR1 and CDR2 from the germline V gene are SQVTM and ANQGSEA. V gave up 0 bases and J gave up 5 bases, with 13 bases separating them. The CDR3 totals 14 residues. This chain's CDR3 is CSVEDLGGGTEAFF. CDR3 bases: TGCAGCGTTGAAGATCTCGGCGGAGGGACTGAAGCTTTCTTT.